Ten or more counts support the clone carrying this T cell receptor (beta chain). Its cognate antigen is unknown. This sample is drawn from a study of Graves' ophthalmopathy and Graves' hyperthyroidism. Stable hyperthyroidism was defined by absence of ophthalmopathy within 18 months of follow-up. Recruitment covered hyperthyroidism patients aged 18 to 65 whose new diagnosis was of under 2 months' duration. Trimming pared 6 bases from V and 4 bases from J, leaving 21 bases between. CDR3 length: 15 amino acids. Germline CDR1 DFQATT, CDR2 SNEGSKA (reference sequence). General study results and limits: Most thyroid-expanded clonotypes exceeding 0.001 frequency were also found in blood.

Using RNA transcripts, the TCR beta CDR3 regions were amplified. In the first round, RT-PCR was carried out with HTBI primers, and a multiplex PCR formed the second round. TCRdb reprocessed the multiplex PCR reads via MiXCR and lists one record per CDR3 protein. The data show over 500,000 distinct CDR3 sequences, 20% to 25% seen once. Sequences were obtained from peripheral blood. The TCR originated in a young woman with stable Graves' hyperthyroidism. Some clones in this sample may be carry-over from other donors' samples. The V gene is TRBV20-1, the J gene TRBJ2-5; D may be TRBD2 (7 bases). The CDR3 loop reads CSAGRPRGGGETQYF. CDR3 DNA: TGCAGTGCCGGGCGGCCTAGGGGGGGGGGAGAGACCCAGTACTTC.